Listed here are 27 T cell receptor beta chains from one sample, sequenced in a study of shared clonotypes between healthy human individuals. TCRdb keeps only in-frame clones here, not all; method: immunoSEQ multiplex PCR. In the table there are some 900,000 clones, around 80% of which are singletons. Input material: memory CD4+ T cells sorted from blood. The subset is: CD45RA-negative fraction. The receptors derive from a man between 18 and 29 years old in good health.

This chain connects TRBV7-8 to TRBJ2-7; TRBD1 matches 7 bases. CDR3 size: 14 residues. Trimming removed 4 bases from V and 1 base from J; junction bases left unmatched: 4. Per germline, CDR1 SGHVS and CDR2 FQNEAQ. Here the CDR3 reads CASSSDRESYEQYF. In nucleotides, the CDR3 is TGTGCCAGCAGCTCAGACAGGGAATCCTACGAGCAGTACTTC.

With regard to this clone: Other nucleotide sequences from this sample produce the same CDR3. J is TRBJ1-5 and V is TRBV7-9; no reliable D call. The CDR3 spans 12 residues. The germline V gene has CDR1 SEHNR and CDR2 FQNEAQ (reference sequence). Trimming stripped 5 bases from V and 5 bases from J, with 7 bases between. Here the CDR3 reads CASSRSDQPQHF. The CDR3 DNA is TGTGCCAGCAGCCGGTCGGATCAGCCCCAGCATTTT. Filled out from reference TRBV7-9 and TRBJ1-5, the complete variable domain reads DTGVSQNPRHKITKRGQNVTFRCDPISEHNRLYWYRQTLGQGPEFLTYFQNEAQLEKSRLLSDRFSAERPKGSFSTLEIQRTEQGDSAMYLCASSRSDQPQHFGDGTRLSIL.

The chain uses TRBV5-1 and TRBJ2-1; either TRBD1 or TRBD2 may fit D (6 bases each). Germline V gives CDR1 SGHRS, CDR2 YFSETQ. V lost 1 base, J lost 0 bases, and 14 bases lay in between. CDR3 length: 17 amino acids. CDR3 residues: CASSLIGGVGSYNEQFF. The CDR3 coding sequence is TGCGCCAGCAGCTTGATCGGGGGCGTGGGCTCCTACAATGAGCAGTTCTTC.

The V and J genes are TRBV7-9 and TRBJ2-7; tentative D call: TRBD2 (7 bases). The germline gives CDR1 SEHNR, CDR2 FQNEAQ (reference sequence). The CDR3 spans 14 residues. V dropped 5 bases and J dropped 1 base, with 12 bases sitting between them. The DNA of the CDR3 is TGTGCCAGCAGCCAACAGGGAGGGTCCTACGAGCAGTACTTC. Translating it yields CASSQQGGSYEQYF.

This chain links TRBV9 with TRBJ2-7; 7 nucleotides line up with TRBD1. This CDR3 spans 16 amino acids. The germline V gene encodes CDR1 SGDLS and CDR2 YYNGEE. V shed 0 bases, J shed 1 base, and the junction held 7 bases outside the gene matches. This CDR3 reads CASSVAAAGGSYEQYF. DNA for the CDR3: TGTGCCAGCAGCGTAGCTGCGGCAGGGGGATCCTACGAGCAGTACTTC.

The chain joins TRBV18 to TRBJ2-5; no clear D gene. The CDR3 runs to 15 residues. Between the trimmed V and J ends, which lost 0 bases and 2 bases, there was a span of 10 bases. Germline V gene lookup returns CDR1 KGHSH and CDR2 LQKENI. The CDR3 nucleotides read TGTGCCAGCTCACCACCTGTATCTGGGCAAGAGACCCAGTACTTC. It codes for CASSPPVSGQETQYF. The whole variable domain, remainder taken from reference TRBV18 and TRBJ2-5, is NAGVMQNPRHLVRRRGQEARLRCSPMKGHSHVYWYRQLPEEGLKFMVYLQKENIIDESGMPKERFSAEFPKEGPSILRIQQVVRGDSAAYFCASSPPVSGQETQYFGPGTRLLVL.

This clone was detected ten times or more. The chain is built from TRBV30 and TRBJ2-7; a possible D gene is TRBD1 (5 bases). Trimming left V 1 base short and J 7 bases short, with 8 bases between. CDR1 and CDR2 from the germline V gene are GTSNPN and SVGIG (reference sequence). This CDR3 comprises 11 residues. CDR3 in DNA: TGTGCCTGGAGTGAGTACAGGGAGCAGTACTTC. It yields the protein CAWSEYREQYF.

The chain links TRBV11-2 to TRBJ1-1; the D is unclear. V lost 0 bases, J lost 10 bases, and 15 bases lay in between. The CDR3 length is 14 residues. Germline CDR1 SGHAT, CDR2 FQNNGV. As DNA, the CDR3 is TGTGCCAGCAGCTTAGAGAGGCAAACGGCAGGAGCTTTCTTT. It is translated as CASSLERQTAGAFF.

The rearrangement uses TRBV2 and TRBJ1-2; perhaps TRBD1 as D (5 bases). The germline CDR1 and CDR2 sequences are SNHLY and FYNNEI. This CDR3 is built from 14 residues. V shed 2 bases and J shed 0 bases, with 7 bases lying between them. The CDR3 nucleotides read TGTGCCAGCAGTGAACAGGGAGCTAACTATGGCTACACCTTC. Amino acids: CASSEQGANYGYTF.

The chain employs TRBV7-8 and TRBJ1-1; 7 nucleotides align to TRBD1. The CDR3 runs 15 residues. With 2 bases clipped from V and 4 bases from J, the junction kept 7 bases outside the gene matches. Per germline, CDR1 SGHVS and CDR2 FQNEAQ. The CDR3 DNA sequence: TGTGCCAGCAGCTTAAACCCGACAGGGACCACTGAAGCTTTCTTT. It codes for CASSLNPTGTTEAFF.

Turning to this clone: Germline and junction disagree at one end, which may indicate a read error. This chain links TRBV7-7 with TRBJ2-3; possible D gene TRBD2, 6 bases. The CDR3 totals 14 residues. Germline CDR1 reads SSHAT; CDR2 reads FNYEAQ (reference sequence). The CDR3 nucleotides read TGTGCTAGCAGCTCGGGGGTAGAATCAGATACGCAGTATTTT. This codes for CASSSGVESDTQYF.

The gene calls are TRBV11-3 and TRBJ2-3, with TRBD1 matching 10 bases. The V gene's germline CDR1 is SGHNT and CDR2 YENEEA. J gave up 3 bases and V 4 bases, and 4 bases lay outside the gene matches. The CDR3 covers 15 residues. CDR3 amino acids: CASSSRGQGTDTQYF. The CDR3 nucleotides are TGTGCCAGCAGCTCCAGGGGACAGGGGACAGATACGCAGTATTTT. Using reference TRBV11-3 and TRBJ2-3 for the parts outside the CDR3, the full variable domain is EAGVVQSPRYKIIEKKQPVAFWCNPISGHNTLYWYLQNLGQGPELLIRYENEEAVDDSQLPKDRFSAERLKGVDSTLKIQPAELGDSAVYLCASSSRGQGTDTQYFGPGTRLTVL.

The DNA for the CDR3 is TGCGCCAGCAGCCGGAGTACTAGCGGGATGAGCGAGCAGTTCTTC. Its translation is CASSRSTSGMSEQFF. The chain joins TRBV5-1 to TRBJ2-1; TRBD2 agrees at 10 bases. The V segment lost 4 bases and the J segment 10 bases; nucleotides outside the gene matches: 11. Germline V CDR1 and CDR2: SGHRS, YFSETQ. There are 15 residues in the CDR3.

This chain uses TRBV4-1 with TRBJ2-7; weak D call: TRBD1 (5 bases). The CDR3 length is 14 residues. Trimming took 5 bases from V and 0 from J, leaving 11 bases between them. Germline loops: CDR1 MGHRA, CDR2 YSYEKL. The CDR3 nucleotides read TGCGCCAGCAGCTCACAGGTTAGCTCCTACGAGCAGTACTTC. Residues: CASSSQVSSYEQYF.

The chain uses TRBV19 and TRBJ2-7; unclear D gene. The CDR3 length is 16 residues. The V gene's germline CDR1 is LNHDA and CDR2 SQIVND (reference sequence). The V and J ends lost 5 bases and 2 bases respectively, with 19 bases between them. CDR3: CASSLPSGGEAYEQYF. In nucleotides, the CDR3 is TGTGCCAGTAGTTTACCCTCAGGTGGCGAAGCCTACGAGCAGTACTTC.

The rearrangement joins TRBV6-4 to TRBJ2-1, with D possibly called TRBD1 or TRBD2 (5 bases each). This CDR3 has 14 residues. The germline V gene encodes CDR1 MRHNA and CDR2 SNTAGT. CDR3 in DNA: TGTGCGAGCCGGCCCGGGGCGCTGAACAATGAGCAGTTCTTC. Its translation is CASRPGALNNEQFF.

The chain uses TRBV11-2 and TRBJ1-1; D gene unclear. CDR3 size: 11 residues. V lost 8 bases and J 1 base, leaving 5 bases between the germline ends. The germline gives CDR1 SGHAT, CDR2 FQNNGV. The CDR3 DNA is TGTGCCAGCCTCCAGAACACTGAAGCTTTCTTT. It yields the protein CASLQNTEAFF. Using reference TRBV11-2 and TRBJ1-1 for the parts outside the CDR3, the full variable domain is EAGVAQSPRYKIIEKRQSVAFWCNPISGHATLYWYQQILGQGPKLLIQFQNNGVVDDSQLPKDRFSAERLKGVDSTLKIQPAKLEDSAVYLCASLQNTEAFFGQGTRLTVV.

The chain is built from TRBV7-8 and TRBJ2-1; 10 bases map to TRBD2. CDR1 and CDR2 (germline): SGHVS, FQNEAQ. CDR3 size: 19 residues. With V trimmed by 4 bases and J by 0 bases, 12 bases remained unmatched. CDR3 sequence: CASSSRPGLASSSYNEQFF. The CDR3 region has the DNA TGTGCCAGCAGCTCAAGACCGGGACTAGCGTCGAGCTCCTACAATGAGCAGTTCTTC.

As for this clone: At one end, the junction sequence differs from germline, possibly due to a read error. The genes are TRBV10-3 and TRBJ2-7; D gene ambiguous. Looked up from germline, CDR1 is ENHRY and CDR2 is SYGVKD. This CDR3 is 12 amino acids long. The CDR3 loop reads CAISQSSYEQYF. The CDR3 nucleotides are TGTGCCATCAGTCAGTCGTCCTACGAGCAGTACTTC.

V and J are TRBV14 and TRBJ2-7; 7 nucleotides agree with TRBD2. This CDR3 is built from 17 residues. Germline V gene data show CDR1 as SGHDN and CDR2 as FVKESK. The trim removed 3 bases at V and 2 bases at J, leaving 13 bases unmatched. In DNA form, the CDR3 reads TGTGCCAGCAGCCATCCGGGGGGATCCCCCACGACCTACGAGCAGTACTTC. Its protein is CASSHPGGSPTTYEQYF.

In its sample, this clone was seen a few times. This chain uses TRBV18 with TRBJ1-6; D is possibly TRBD1 (5 bases). V was shortened by 6 bases and J by 0 bases, with 15 bases between the two germline ends. Germline CDR1 reads KGHSH; CDR2 reads LQKENI. The CDR3 extends over 17 amino acids. The CDR3 is CASSAVGTSSYNSPLHF. The DNA of the CDR3 is TGTGCCAGCTCCGCGGTCGGGACTAGCTCCTATAATTCACCCCTCCACTTT.

The CDR3 sequence is CAWSVHPSSPLHF. Here the CDR3 DNA reads TGTGCCTGGAGTGTACACCCGTCTTCACCCCTCCACTTT. The V gene is TRBV30, the J gene TRBJ1-6, with D hard to call. Per germline, CDR1 GTSNPN and CDR2 SVGIG (reference sequence). The CDR3 extends over 13 amino acids. V was shortened by 0 bases and J by 9 bases, with 9 bases between the two germline ends.

This clone was seen a single time. The chain couples TRBV6-1 to TRBJ1-4, with D unclear. The CDR3 runs to 15 residues. V was shortened by 7 bases and J by 0 bases, with 12 bases between the two germline ends. Looked up from germline, CDR1 is MNHNS and CDR2 is SASEGT. The CDR3 nucleotides read TGTGCCAGCAAGTACGGGAGTGCAACTAATGAAAAACTGTTTTTT. Protein sequence: CASKYGSATNEKLFF.

The chain employs TRBV9 and TRBJ2-1, with D uncertain. The V end lost 0 bases, the J end lost 0 bases, and 13 bases lay between the germline ends. Germline V gene data show CDR1 as SGDLS and CDR2 as YYNGEE. The CDR3 is 17 residues long. The CDR3 DNA is TGTGCCAGCAGCGTAGGAAATGATCCTCTCTCCTACAATGAGCAGTTCTTC. Its protein product is CASSVGNDPLSYNEQFF.

The sample holds many counts of this clone. This chain joins TRBV6-6 and TRBJ2-5; no definite D call. The ends were cut back, 1 base at V and 1 base at J, with 1 base in the middle. Germline V CDR1 and CDR2: MNHNY, SVGAGI (reference sequence). The CDR3 has 12 residues. The CDR3 is CASSYFQETQYF. DNA for the CDR3: TGTGCCAGCAGTTACTTCCAAGAGACCCAGTACTTC.

This clone was seen a few times. Here the CDR3 DNA reads TGCGCCAGCAGCCAAGAACGTGGTGAAAAACTGTTTTTT. Translation: CASSQERGEKLFF. The chain employs TRBV4-1 and TRBJ1-4; D unclear. There are 13 residues in the CDR3. Germline CDR1 MGHRA, CDR2 YSYEKL. Trimming took off 0 bases at V and 7 bases at J, with 6 bases between the two ends.

This chain links TRBV4-1 with TRBJ2-5, with D possibly being TRBD1 (6 bases). V dropped 4 bases and J dropped 2 bases, with 26 bases sitting between them. CDR3 length: 19 amino acids. CDR1 and CDR2 (germline): MGHRA, YSYEKL. The CDR3 DNA reads TGCGCCAGCAGCCCAAAGAACCCACGCTCCCGGGACAAACAAGAGACCCAGTACTTC. This encodes CASSPKNPRSRDKQETQYF.